This record covers a single T cell receptor (beta chain). No antigen is known for it. The sort gate was single viable CD3+CD4+CD8-CD45RO+ cells for memory CD4+ T cells. Per the original data handling: After removing out-of-frame reads, around 2,000,000 distinct TCRbeta sequences remained. Using immunoSEQ multiplex PCR, the repertoire was profiled, and TCRdb retains in-frame clones only, with some absent. V and J calls and clone size come straight from that table; D and trimming were deduced from the DNA. The sample consists of around 54,000 clones, 60% to 75% of them appearing once. The germline CDR1 and CDR2 sequences are SGHTA and FQGNSA. The CDR3 spans 15 residues. Losses at the gene ends were 6 bases for V and 7 bases for J; bases not matched to a gene: 7. This record belongs to a study of memory CD4+ T cells and cytomegalovirus serostatus. Background on the study: Donors were healthy Belgian adults, 10 or so CMV seropositive and under 30 seronegative.

Notes on the study in general: Median bootstrapped AUC for CMV status was approximately 0.95 originally, about 0.9 US-trained. Of 164 reported CMV TCRbeta sequences, under 70 were found in memory CD4+ repertoires.

This TCR was sampled from an adult in good health and CMV-seropositive. This sequence joins TRBV7-2 and TRBJ2-1; TRBD2 aligns across 12 bases. Material: memory CD4+ T cells from blood. The CDR3 region is CASRLTSGRWNEQFF. The DNA of the CDR3 is TGTGCCAGCAGACTAACTAGCGGGAGGTGGAATGAGCAGTTCTTC. Combining the CDR3 with reference TRBV7-2 and TRBJ2-1 gives the whole variable domain GAGVSQSPSNKVTEKGKDVELRCDPISGHTALYWYRQSLGQGLEFLIYFQGNSAPDKSGLPSDRFSAERTGGSVSTLTIQRTQQEDSAVYLCASRLTSGRWNEQFFGPGTRLTVL.